Here is one T cell receptor beta chain with its context. Its antigen is as yet unknown. Because the CDR3 is missing its conserved closing phenylalanine or tryptophan, this is likely a read error. These data come from a study of identical twins. Study-wide results and caveats: Twins' excess sharing was less marked for out-of-frame beta sequences. Donors were not followed over many years; analysis was cross-sectional.

TCRdb re-called the 5' RACE reads through MiXCR, storing one row per CDR3 protein. The sample shows a few hundred thousand distinct CDR3 sequences, 7.5% to 10% of them seen only once. The data were also submitted as part of a second study, on yellow fever vaccine responses in identical twins.

Sequencing used PBMCs. This clonotype originated in a woman aged 18-29 years in good health.

The CDR3 coding sequence is TGTGCCAGCAGCTTAGAGGGGGACAGCTACAATGAGCAGTTCATC. Its protein is CASSLEGDSYNEQFI. V gene TRBV13 combines with J gene TRBJ2-1, with TRBD1 matching over 7 bases. Germline-derived CDR1 and CDR2 are PRHDT and FYEKMQ (reference sequence). V gave up 1 base and J gave up 3 bases; unmatched junction bases: 3. This CDR3 has 15 amino acids.